A single sample gave rise to the 31 T cell receptor beta chains below, sequenced in a study of T cells in Graves' hyperthyroidism and ophthalmopathy. RNA transcripts gave rise to amplified TCR beta CDR3 regions. HTBI primers drove first-round RT-PCR of the TCR CDR3. One entry per CDR3 protein, called by TCRdb with MiXCR from the multiplex PCR reads. This table holds fewer than 350,000 distinct CDR3 sequences, roughly 15% found once. The sequencing input was blood. The receptor source for this set is a woman between 50 and 59 years old with Graves' hyperthyroidism that later progressed to Graves' ophthalmopathy.

This clonotype has ten or more counts. The V gene is TRBV18, the J gene TRBJ1-2; the D is unclear. With 4 bases removed from V and 7 bases from J, the gap between germline ends came to 13 bases. CDR1 and CDR2 (germline): KGHSH, LQKENI. The CDR3 has 13 residues. The CDR3 DNA sequence: TGTGCCAGCTCACATGAGACTTCGAGTGGCTACACCTTC. Translating gives CASSHETSSGYTF.

The chain couples TRBV9 to TRBJ2-1; TRBD2 might be the D (5 bases). From germline, CDR1 is SGDLS and CDR2 YYNGEE. V was cut by 0 bases and J by 2 bases, with 12 bases left in between. The CDR3 spans 16 residues. This chain's CDR3 is CASSVAGLGTYNEQFF. CDR3 nucleotides: TGTGCCAGCAGCGTAGCGGGATTGGGAACCTACAATGAGCAGTTCTTC.

This clonotype was detected many times. The chain uses TRBV7-3 and TRBJ2-3, with a possible D match to TRBD1 (6 bases). Germline V gene data show CDR1 as SGHTA and CDR2 as FQGTGA. The V end lost 4 bases, the J end lost 2 bases, and 13 bases lay between the germline ends. The CDR3 length is 15 residues. The CDR3 coding sequence is TGTGCCAGCAGCTCAGGGCAGGGACACACAGATACGCAGTATTTT. It specifies CASSSGQGHTDTQYF.

Note on this clonotype: A much larger clone lies a single base off, so this may be a read error. The rearrangement uses TRBV28 and TRBJ2-3; 7 bases fit TRBD2. CDR1 and CDR2 from the germline V gene are MDHEN and SYDVKM. The CDR3 totals 13 residues. Trimming removed 2 bases from V and 5 bases from J; junction bases left unmatched: 1. The chain's CDR3 is CASSLLAEDTQYF. In DNA form, the CDR3 reads TGTGCCAGCAGTTTACTAGCGGAAGATACGCAGTATTTT.

The chain is built from TRBV9 and TRBJ2-1, with 9 bases identical to TRBD1. The CDR3 extends over 14 amino acids. The germline CDR1 and CDR2 sequences are SGDLS and YYNGEE. J lost 9 bases, V lost 0 bases, and 4 bases had no gene match. CDR3 DNA: TGTGCCAGCAGCGTAGACAGGGGGCTTGGTGAGCAGTTCTTC. Translating gives CASSVDRGLGEQFF.

This clonotype has a count of ten or more. The chain couples TRBV28 to TRBJ2-2; D gene unclear. This CDR3 comprises 16 residues. The germline CDR1 and CDR2 sequences are MDHEN and SYDVKM. Trimming took 1 base from V and 0 from J, leaving 9 bases between them. CDR3: CASSLLAPTNTGELFF. The CDR3 DNA reads as TGTGCCAGCAGTTTATTGGCTCCCACGAACACCGGGGAGCTGTTTTTT.

This clonotype was detected ten times or more. V and J are TRBV2 and TRBJ1-2; D remains unclear. Germline assignment: CDR1 SNHLY and CDR2 FYNNEI. V lost 7 bases to trimming and J lost 8 bases, with 14 bases between them. This CDR3 spans 12 amino acids. In DNA form, the CDR3 reads TGTGCCAGCATCGAACCGACGGGCGGCTACACCTTC. Translation gives CASIEPTGGYTF.

This clonotype was counted many times. The CDR3 DNA is TGCAGTGCTAGAGCTAAGATCGGACAGGGTGATAGCAATCAGCCCCAGCATTTT. Its protein is CSARAKIGQGDSNQPQHF. This sequence joins TRBV20-1 and TRBJ1-5; 8 bases align to TRBD1. Looked up from germline, CDR1 is DFQATT and CDR2 is SNEGSKA (reference sequence). Losses at the gene ends were 1 base for V and 0 bases for J; bases not matched to a gene: 11. This CDR3 region has 18 residues.

This clonotype has a count of ten or more. The chain has TRBV5-1 and TRBJ2-7; TRBD1 is a possible D gene (5 bases). The CDR3 consists of 13 residues. CDR1 SGHRS and CDR2 YFSETQ come from the germline V gene. Deletions cut 2 bases from V and 3 bases from J, with 9 bases between. CDR3 in DNA: TGCGCCAGCAGCTTAAACCAGGGCTACGAGCAGTACTTC. Amino acid sequence: CASSLNQGYEQYF.

In its sample, this clonotype was seen many times. This chain links TRBV5-1 with TRBJ1-4; possibly TRBD1 for D (5 bases). The CDR3 has 13 amino acids. Trimming took 0 bases from V and 7 from J, leaving 7 bases between them. Germline CDR1 reads SGHRS; CDR2 reads YFSETQ. This chain's CDR3 is CASSLGGGEKLFF. In DNA, the CDR3 is TGCGCCAGCAGCTTGGGGGGGGGTGAAAAACTGTTTTTT.

The rearrangement links TRBV30 to TRBJ1-5; 7 bases line up with TRBD1. Germline V gene lookup returns CDR1 GTSNPN and CDR2 SVGIG (reference sequence). Unmatched junction bases numbered 7, after V lost 0 bases and J lost 5 bases. The CDR3 consists of 15 residues. In nucleotides, the CDR3 is TGTGCCTGGAGTGTACCCGGACAGGATTATCAGCCCCAGCATTTT. Translated: CAWSVPGQDYQPQHF.

This clonotype was seen ten or more times. The V gene is TRBV13, the J gene TRBJ1-1, with unresolved D. CDR3 size: 14 residues. Germline-derived CDR1 and CDR2 are PRHDT and FYEKMQ (reference sequence). V gave up 5 bases and J gave up 2 bases, with 12 bases separating them. The CDR3 region has the DNA TGTGCCAGCAGCCGCCCGGGGTTAAACACTGAAGCTTTCTTT. It is translated as CASSRPGLNTEAFF.

At least ten counts were recorded for this clonotype. The chain recombines TRBV6-1 with TRBJ1-2; TRBD1 matches 7 bases. Unmatched junction bases numbered 4, after V lost 5 bases and J lost 4 bases. Germline V lookup: CDR1 MNHNS, CDR2 SASEGT. This CDR3 has 13 amino acids. The CDR3 sequence is CASSYRGGYGYTF. The DNA for the CDR3 is TGTGCCAGCAGTTACAGGGGCGGCTATGGCTACACCTTC.

V usage is TRBV29-1 and J usage is TRBJ1-5; D unclear. The CDR3 is 15 residues long. V was cut by 1 base and J by 2 bases, with 12 bases left in between. Germline V gene data show CDR1 as SQVTM and CDR2 as ANQGSEA. As DNA, the CDR3 is TGCAGCGTTGAAGTCGAGGGTGGAGGCAATCAGCCCCAGCATTTT. This translates into CSVEVEGGGNQPQHF.

V and J are TRBV24-1 and TRBJ1-5; no reliable D call. The CDR3 is 14 amino acids. Trimming left V 3 bases short and J 7 bases short, with 12 bases between. Germline V gene data show CDR1 as KGHDR and CDR2 as SFDVKD. CDR3 sequence (DNA): TGTGCCACCAGTGATCCCCTGGCGGGCCAGCCCCAGCATTTT. Its protein product is CATSDPLAGQPQHF.

Ten or more counts support this clonotype. This rearrangement joins TRBV3-1 to TRBJ2-7; 12 bases are a match to TRBD2. After removal of 5 bases from V and 6 bases from J, the junction contained 8 bases not matched to a gene. This CDR3 region has 15 residues. From germline, CDR1 is LGHDT and CDR2 YNNKEL (reference sequence). The CDR3 sequence: CASSDSTSGRGEQYF. Here the CDR3 DNA reads TGTGCCAGCAGCGACTCGACTAGCGGGAGAGGCGAGCAGTACTTC.

Many counts were recorded for this clonotype. The chain links TRBV28 to TRBJ2-1; 8 bases are shared with TRBD2. The junction had 11 bases not matched to a gene; V was cut back by 5 bases and J by 5 bases. CDR1 and CDR2 (germline): MDHEN, SYDVKM. This CDR3 spans 16 amino acids. The DNA for the CDR3 is TGTGCCAGCAGTGTCGTGATCGGGAGGGAAAACAATGAGCAGTTCTTC. As protein: CASSVVIGRENNEQFF.

This clonotype was seen repeatedly, ten times or more. This rearrangement joins TRBV20-1 to TRBJ2-5; 13 bases line up with TRBD2. V was pared by 6 bases and J by 2 bases, with 9 bases of the junction left unmatched. Germline lookup yields CDR1 DFQATT and CDR2 SNEGSKA (reference sequence). The CDR3 is made up of 16 amino acids. The CDR3: CSAPGGLAGTQETQYF. CDR3 DNA sequence: TGCAGTGCCCCCGGGGGACTAGCGGGGACACAAGAGACCCAGTACTTC.

This chain joins TRBV13 and TRBJ1-2; 8 bases align to TRBD1. Per germline, CDR1 PRHDT and CDR2 FYEKMQ (reference sequence). The CDR3 is 13 amino acids. After removal of 4 bases from V and 6 bases from J, the junction contained 4 bases not matched to a gene. DNA for the CDR3: TGTGCCAGCAGCTCGGACAGGGAGCATGGCTACACCTTC. Amino acid sequence: CASSSDREHGYTF.

The sample holds many counts of this clonotype. At one end, the junction sequence differs from germline, possibly due to a read error. The chain is built from TRBV12-3 or TRBV12-4 and TRBJ2-2, with 12 bases fitting TRBD2. The CDR3 extends over 16 amino acids. The CDR3: CASSSRTSGNSGELFF. In nucleotides, the CDR3 is TGTGCCAGCAGTTCACGGACTAGCGGGAACTCCGGGGAGCTGTTTTTT.

This clonotype was picked up many times. This chain links TRBV5-1 with TRBJ2-3; 9 bases fit TRBD2. The CDR3 covers 14 residues. Germline CDR1 and CDR2: SGHRS and YFSETQ. V dropped 6 bases and J dropped 1; count of bases not matched to a gene: 3. The CDR3 DNA reads TGCGCCAGCACCCGGACTAGCGGCACAGATACGCAGTATTTT. Amino acid sequence: CASTRTSGTDTQYF.

There are many counts of this clonotype. This chain joins TRBV7-6 and TRBJ2-3, with D perhaps matching TRBD2 (6 bases). CDR1 and CDR2 (germline): SGHVS, FNYEAQ. The length of the CDR3 is 16 residues. Trimming shortened V by 5 bases and J by 2 bases, and 17 bases separated the two germline ends. In DNA, the CDR3 is TGTGCCAGCAGCCCACGATGGCTAGCGTCCACAGATACGCAGTATTTT. Protein product: CASSPRWLASTDTQYF.

The table lists this clonotype with many counts. The V gene is TRBV6-1, the J gene TRBJ1-2; D may be TRBD1 (5 bases). The CDR3 is 15 residues long. CDR1 and CDR2 from the germline V gene are MNHNS and SASEGT. CDR3 sequence reads: CSTRGDQRSFYGYTF. The CDR3 DNA follows: TGTTCAACTCGGGGCGATCAAAGGTCGTTCTATGGCTACACCTTC.

The sample holds many counts of this clonotype. V and J are TRBV27 and TRBJ1-5, with D maybe TRBD1 (5 bases). The CDR3 totals 17 residues. Per germline, CDR1 MNHEY and CDR2 SMNVEV (reference sequence). V gave up 2 bases and J gave up 5 bases, with 19 bases separating them. Here the CDR3 DNA reads TGTGCCAGCAGTTTAGGGGTCAGGGAAACTGGGGATCAGCCCCAGCATTTT. It codes for CASSLGVRETGDQPQHF.

This clonotype has just a few counts. This rearrangement joins TRBV28 to TRBJ1-2; maybe TRBD1 (5 bases). The V end lost 8 bases, the J end lost 7 bases, and 11 bases lay between the germline ends. Germline V lookup: CDR1 MDHEN, CDR2 SYDVKM. The CDR3 has 11 amino acids. CDR3 residues: CASSGLGGYTF. The CDR3 DNA sequence: TGTGCCAGCTCAGGGTTAGGTGGCTACACCTTC.

The chain carries TRBV3-1 and TRBJ1-6, with D uncertain. Trimming took off 3 bases at V and 7 bases at J, with 7 bases between the two ends. CDR3 size: 13 residues. Per germline, CDR1 LGHDT and CDR2 YNNKEL (reference sequence). The CDR3: CASSHSRNSPLHF. DNA of the CDR3: TGTGCCAGCAGCCATAGTAGGAATTCACCCCTCCACTTT.

This clonotype was found many times. The chain joins TRBV7-6 to TRBJ1-5; the D gene is possibly TRBD1 (6 bases). Germline-derived CDR1 and CDR2 are SGHVS and FNYEAQ. Trimming took 5 bases from V and 7 from J, leaving 15 bases between them. This CDR3 has 14 amino acids. The CDR3 DNA reads TGTGCCAGCAGCCCAGGGGCCGGGTTCCAGCCCCAGCATTTT. This sequence encodes CASSPGAGFQPQHF.

There are a few counts of this clonotype. A read error may explain this, as a much larger clone is one base away. CDR3 bases: TGTGCCTGGAACAGACGGACAGGGGGGATGAACACTGAAACTTTCTTT. Residues: CAWNRRTGGMNTETFF. The chain is built from TRBV30 and TRBJ1-1; 10 bases match TRBD1. CDR3 length: 16 amino acids. The V gene's germline CDR1 is GTSNPN and CDR2 SVGIG (reference sequence).

In this sample, this clonotype turned up many times. This chain uses TRBV12-3 or TRBV12-4 with TRBJ2-1; 8 bases align to TRBD1. The CDR3 contains 13 residues. J was trimmed by 10 bases and V by 4 bases; bases with no gene match: 6. Here the CDR3 DNA reads TGTGCCAGCAGTTATGGACAGGGCGGGGAGCAGTTCTTC. It encodes CASSYGQGGEQFF.

The sample holds many counts of this clonotype. This chain connects TRBV7-3 to TRBJ2-3; no reliable D call. Germline V gives CDR1 SGHTA, CDR2 FQGTGA. The CDR3 is 14 residues long. Deletions cut 4 bases from V and 4 bases from J, with 12 bases between. This CDR3 reads CASSSASPADTQYF. The DNA for the CDR3 is TGTGCCAGCAGCTCCGCGTCACCGGCAGATACGCAGTATTTT.

This clonotype showed up many times. The chain combines TRBV18 with TRBJ2-2; the D is unclear. V gave up 5 bases and J gave up 4 bases, with 5 bases separating them. Germline-derived CDR1 and CDR2 are KGHSH and LQKENI. The CDR3 has 12 residues. The CDR3 spells CASSEVTGELFF. The DNA of the CDR3 is TGTGCCAGCTCAGAGGTCACCGGGGAGCTGTTTTTT.